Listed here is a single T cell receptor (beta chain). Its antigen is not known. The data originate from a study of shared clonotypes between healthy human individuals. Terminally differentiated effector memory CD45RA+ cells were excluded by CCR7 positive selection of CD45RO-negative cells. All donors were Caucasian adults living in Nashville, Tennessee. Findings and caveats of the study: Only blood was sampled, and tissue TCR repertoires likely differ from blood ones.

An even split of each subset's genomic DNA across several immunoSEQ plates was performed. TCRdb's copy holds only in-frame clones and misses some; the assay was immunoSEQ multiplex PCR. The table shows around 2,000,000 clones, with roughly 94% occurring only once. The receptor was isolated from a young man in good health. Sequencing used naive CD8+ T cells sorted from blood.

As DNA, the CDR3 is TGTGCCAGCAGTCCGGGGACATACAACTACGAGCAGTACTTC. Translating it yields CASSPGTYNYEQYF. This sequence joins TRBV6-6 and TRBJ2-7; TRBD1 is a possible D gene (6 bases). Germline lookup yields CDR1 MNHNY and CDR2 SVGAGI (reference sequence). This CDR3 is 14 amino acids long. The V gene lost 5 bases and the J gene lost 3 bases, with 14 bases spanning the gap.